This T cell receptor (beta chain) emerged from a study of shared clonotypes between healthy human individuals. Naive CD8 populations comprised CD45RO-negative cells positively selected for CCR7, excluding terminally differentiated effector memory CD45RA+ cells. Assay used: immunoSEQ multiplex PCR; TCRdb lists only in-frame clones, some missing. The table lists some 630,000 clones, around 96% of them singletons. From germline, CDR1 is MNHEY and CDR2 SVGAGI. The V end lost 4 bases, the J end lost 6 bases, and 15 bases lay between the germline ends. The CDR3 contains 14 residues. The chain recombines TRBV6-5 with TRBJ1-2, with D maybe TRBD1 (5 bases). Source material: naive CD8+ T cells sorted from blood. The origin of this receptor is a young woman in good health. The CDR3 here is CASSSTGTRDGYTF. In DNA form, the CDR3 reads TGTGCCAGCAGTTCAACCGGGACCCGAGATGGCTACACCTTC.